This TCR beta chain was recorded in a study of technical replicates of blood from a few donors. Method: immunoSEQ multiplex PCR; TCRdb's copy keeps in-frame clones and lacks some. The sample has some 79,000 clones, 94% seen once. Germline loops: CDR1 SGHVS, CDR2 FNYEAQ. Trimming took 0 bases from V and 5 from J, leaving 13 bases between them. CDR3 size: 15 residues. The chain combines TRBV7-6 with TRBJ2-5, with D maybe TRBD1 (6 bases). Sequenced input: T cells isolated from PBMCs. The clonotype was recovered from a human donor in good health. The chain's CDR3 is CASSLATHREETQYF. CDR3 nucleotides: TGTGCCAGCAGCTTAGCTACCCACAGGGAGGAGACCCAGTACTTC.